The next 30 T cell receptor gamma chains were all read from a single sample in a study of gamma-delta chains in newborns, infants, children. TCRdb ran CATT on the reads. The sample consists of about 3,700 gamma-chain clones, more than 55% of them appearing once. Sequencing used blood. The receptor set was obtained from a child who was a newborn, infant or young child, either healthy, febrile or measles-vaccinated (not recorded which).

About this clone itself: Possible read error: a much larger clone is one base away. This CDR3 is also generated by other DNA sequences in the sample. This rearrangement joins TRGV9 to TRGJP. Here the J gene was assigned by germline matching of the DNA, as TCRdb has none. V was pared by 3 bases and J by 6 bases, with 2 bases of the junction left unmatched. Looked up from germline, CDR1 is GITISATS and CDR2 is ISYDGTV (reference sequence). The CDR3 totals 15 residues. The CDR3 region is CALWETELGKKIKVF. CDR3 nucleotides: TGTGCCTTGTGGGAGACAGAGTTGGGCAAAAAAATCAAGGTATTT.

This chain joins TRGV2 and TRGJ1 or TRGJ2. The J gene, absent from TCRdb, was called here by matching the DNA to germline. This CDR3 comprises 14 residues. Germline CDR1 EGSNGY, CDR2 YDSYNSKV. J gave up 5 bases and V 0 bases, and 7 bases lay outside the gene matches. CDR3 sequence reads: CATWDGRYDYKKLF. CDR3 bases: TGTGCCACCTGGGACGGGCGATATGATTATAAGAAACTCTTT.

Note on this clone: One end of the junction varies from germline; a read error may be responsible. This chain links TRGV2 with TRGJ1 or TRGJ2. The J gene is not listed in TCRdb, so it was assigned here from a DNA match to germline. Germline values: CDR1 EGSNGY, CDR2 YDSYNSKV. The length of the CDR3 is 13 residues. For the CDR3, the DNA is TGTGCCACCTGGAACGGACCCCCAAAAAGGAAACTCTTT. Encoded protein: CATWNGPPKRKLF.

The gene calls are TRGV2 and TRGJ1 or TRGJ2. The V segment lost 0 bases and the J segment 7 bases; nucleotides outside the gene matches: 15. Germline CDR1 and CDR2: EGSNGY and YDSYNSKV. This CDR3 spans 16 amino acids. CDR3 DNA: TGTGCCACCTGGGACGGGCCTTTTCTTCCTGGATATAAGAAACTCTTT. Its translation is CATWDGPFLPGYKKLF.

The chain couples TRGV8 to TRGJ1 or TRGJ2. Here the J gene was assigned by germline matching of the DNA, as TCRdb has none. Germline CDR1 is VENAVY and CDR2 is YDSYNSRV. This CDR3 contains 11 residues. V lost 6 bases and J lost 10; bases outside the gene matches: 9. CDR3 sequence (DNA): TGTGCCACCTGGAATCTAAGAAAGAAACTCTTT. Protein product: CATWNLRKKLF.

In this sample, this clone turned up once. This chain joins TRGV9 and TRGJP. TCRdb carries no J gene annotation; the J gene was assigned here by matching the DNA with germline. This CDR3 comprises 18 residues. Unmatched junction bases numbered 11, after V lost 3 bases and J lost 6 bases. From germline, CDR1 is GITISATS and CDR2 ISYDGTV (reference sequence). This chain's CDR3 is CALWERRVPELGKKIKVF. The CDR3 coding sequence is TGTGCCTTGTGGGAGCGTAGAGTTCCAGAGTTGGGCAAAAAAATCAAGGTATTT.

This clone was recorded only once. The junction shows a germline mismatch at one end, possibly a read error. This rearrangement joins TRGV8 to TRGJ1 or TRGJ2. The J gene was missing in TCRdb and was found by matching the end of the DNA to germline. Per the germline V gene, CDR1 is VENAVY and CDR2 is YDSYNSRV. CDR3 size: 11 residues. This CDR3 reads CATRDGWEKLF. The CDR3 nucleotides are TGTGCCACCCGGGATGGCTGGGAGAAACTCTTT.

To note about this clone: The sample holds other DNA sequences that translate to the same CDR3. This sequence joins TRGV9 and TRGJP. Matching the DNA to germline supplied the J gene, which TCRdb does not give. Trimming took 2 bases from V and 4 from J; bases not matched to a gene: 5. The CDR3 has 17 residues. Germline loops: CDR1 GITISATS, CDR2 ISYDGTV (reference sequence). DNA for the CDR3: TGTGCCTTGTGGGAGGCCTCTCAAGAGTTGGGCAAAAAAATCAAGGTATTT. Translation gives CALWEASQELGKKIKVF.

The V gene is given as TRGV8, and no J gene call is available. The CDR3 has 9 amino acids. The germline V gene has CDR1 VENAVY and CDR2 YDSYNSRV. The CDR3 loop is CATWDSRLF. CDR3 bases: TGTGCCACCTGGGATAGTAGGCTCTTT.

As for this clone: Other DNA sequences of this sample code for an identical CDR3. The rearrangement joins TRGV9 to TRGJP. In the absence of a J gene in TCRdb, the DNA was matched to germline to assign it here. The CDR3 is 17 amino acids. V lost 1 base to trimming and J lost 4 bases; unmatched junction nucleotides: 4. Per germline, CDR1 GITISATS and CDR2 ISYDGTV (reference sequence). The CDR3 loop is CALWEVLQELGKKIKVF. In DNA form, the CDR3 reads TGTGCCTTGTGGGAGGTCCTACAAGAGTTGGGCAAAAAAATCAAGGTATTT.

The V call is TRGV9, the J call TRGJP. The J gene is not listed in TCRdb, so it was assigned here from a DNA match to germline. J gave up 6 bases and V 0 bases, and 5 bases lay outside the gene matches. Germline CDR1 and CDR2: GITISATS and ISYDGTV (reference sequence). CDR3 length: 17 amino acids. The CDR3 DNA reads as TGTGCCTTGTGGGAGGTGGTCCCAGAGTTGGGCAAAAAAATCAAGGTATTT. This sequence encodes CALWEVVPELGKKIKVF.

The J gene is TRGJP2, the V gene TRGV3. The J gene is not listed in TCRdb, so it was assigned here from a DNA match to germline. The V gene's germline CDR1 is VTNTFY and CDR2 YDVSTARD (reference sequence). Germline trimming cut 6 bases from V and 5 bases from J; bases unmatched to any gene: 9. The length of the CDR3 is 14 residues. CDR3 residues: CATWKILSDWIKTF. The CDR3 DNA reads as TGTGCCACCTGGAAAATCCTGAGTGATTGGATCAAGACGTTT.

The chain carries TRGV8 and TRGJ1 or TRGJ2. Assignment of the J gene here rests on matching the DNA to germline, because TCRdb gives none. Germline assignment: CDR1 VENAVY and CDR2 YDSYNSRV. J lost 11 bases, V lost 0 bases, and 4 bases had no gene match. This CDR3 contains 11 residues. The CDR3 sequence is CATWDRNQKLF. In DNA, the CDR3 is TGTGCCACCTGGGATAGGAATCAGAAACTCTTT.

This clone was counted only a few times. CDR3 region: CATWDGPVRLGGDWIKTF. The CDR3 DNA reads TGTGCCACCTGGGACGGGCCCGTCCGACTTGGTGGTGATTGGATCAAGACGTTT. V usage is TRGV2 and J usage is TRGJP2. Here the J gene came from matching the DNA to germline, since TCRdb omits it. This CDR3 is built from 18 residues. Per the germline V gene, CDR1 is EGSNGY and CDR2 is YDSYNSKV. The J segment lost 6 bases and the V segment lost 0 bases, leaving 16 bases of the junction unmatched.

This chain links TRGV9 with TRGJ1 or TRGJ2. TCRdb offers no J gene call, so here the DNA was matched to germline to obtain one. Germline lookup yields CDR1 GITISATS and CDR2 ISYDGTV (reference sequence). The trim removed 6 bases at V and 4 bases at J, leaving 12 bases unmatched. This CDR3 has 14 amino acids. The DNA of the CDR3 is TGTGCCTTGTGGACAGGTGCTAGGTATTATAAGAAACTCTTT. Translation: CALWTGARYYKKLF.

The rearrangement uses TRGV2 and TRGJ1 or TRGJ2. The J gene, absent from TCRdb, was called here by matching the DNA to germline. CDR3 length: 14 residues. Looked up from germline, CDR1 is EGSNGY and CDR2 is YDSYNSKV. J lost 6 bases, V lost 0 bases, and 8 bases had no gene match. The CDR3 region has the DNA TGTGCCACCTGGGACGGGCCAGGCGGTTATAAGAAACTCTTT. Protein sequence: CATWDGPGGYKKLF.

The gene calls are TRGV4 and TRGJP1. No J gene was available from TCRdb, and it was assigned here by a germline match of the DNA. Germline assignment: CDR1 EGSTGY and CDR2 YDSYTSSV. The V and J ends lost 3 bases and 0 bases, in that order; junction bases with no gene match: 4. The CDR3 is made up of 15 amino acids. This CDR3 reads CATWDRYTTGWFKIF. DNA of the CDR3: TGTGCCACCTGGGATCGCTATACCACTGGTTGGTTCAAGATATTT.

The genes are TRGV4 and TRGJ1 or TRGJ2. The J gene was missing in TCRdb and was found by matching the end of the DNA to germline. This CDR3 region has 17 residues. Trimming at V came to 0 bases and at J to 3 bases, leaving 14 bases not matched to a gene. The germline CDR1 and CDR2 sequences are EGSTGY and YDSYTSSV. The CDR3 nucleotides are TGTGCCACCTGGGATGGGTCTGGGGCGTGGATTTATTATAAGAAACTCTTT. Translation gives CATWDGSGAWIYYKKLF.

This chain connects TRGV2 to TRGJP2. The J gene, absent from TCRdb, was called here by matching the DNA to germline. Germline values: CDR1 EGSNGY, CDR2 YDSYNSKV. The CDR3 length is 18 residues. The V segment lost 3 bases and the J segment 3 bases; nucleotides outside the gene matches: 16. CDR3 region: CATWDYGVYIGSDWIKTF. In DNA, the CDR3 is TGTGCCACCTGGGACTATGGGGTATATATTGGTAGTGATTGGATCAAGACGTTT.

This clone was seen a handful of times. This chain links TRGV4 with TRGJ1 or TRGJ2. TCRdb records no J gene; here it was assigned by comparing the DNA to germline. The CDR3 sequence is 11 residues long. Germline CDR1 reads EGSTGY; CDR2 reads YDSYTSSV. V gave up 6 bases and J gave up 4 bases; unmatched junction bases: 3. Written as DNA, the CDR3 is TGTGCCACCTGGACCTATTATAAGAAACTCTTT. Residues: CATWTYYKKLF.

The rearrangement links TRGV4 to TRGJ1 or TRGJ2. As TCRdb names no J gene, one was assigned here on the basis of a DNA match to germline. This CDR3 contains 14 residues. Germline V gene sequence: CDR1 EGSTGY, CDR2 YDSYTSSV. The junction had 5 bases not matched to a gene; V was cut back by 0 bases and J by 3 bases. The CDR3 loop is CATWDGTGYYKKLF. The CDR3 nucleotides read TGTGCCACCTGGGATGGGACGGGTTATTATAAGAAACTCTTT.

The rearrangement uses TRGV9 and TRGJP. Here the J gene was assigned by germline matching of the DNA, as TCRdb has none. After removal of 2 bases from V and 16 bases from J, the junction contained 5 bases not matched to a gene. Germline loops: CDR1 GITISATS, CDR2 ISYDGTV (reference sequence). The CDR3 totals 13 residues. The CDR3: CALWEGGKKIKVF. For the CDR3, the DNA is TGTGCCTTGTGGGAGGGTGGTAAAAAAATCAAGGTATTT.

On this clone itself: Other DNA sequences within the sample encode an identical CDR3. The chain links TRGV4 to TRGJ1 or TRGJ2. The J gene is absent in TCRdb and was assigned here via DNA matching to germline. Germline V gene data show CDR1 as EGSTGY and CDR2 as YDSYTSSV. The CDR3 is 13 amino acids. The V gene end was trimmed by 1 base and the J gene end by 5 bases; junction bases not matched to a gene: 5. The CDR3 protein is CATWDGPDYKKLF. The CDR3 coding sequence is TGTGCCACCTGGGATGGACCGGATTATAAGAAACTCTTT.

On this clone: This CDR3 is also generated by other DNA sequences in the sample. Here the CDR3 DNA reads TGTGCCTTGTGGGAGGTGCAAGAAGAGTTGGGCAAAAAAATCAAGGTATTT. It yields the protein CALWEVQEELGKKIKVF. The V call is TRGV9, the J call TRGJP. TCRdb carries no J gene annotation; the J gene was assigned here by matching the DNA with germline. With 0 bases clipped from V and 5 bases from J, the junction kept 4 bases outside the gene matches. Germline V gives CDR1 GITISATS, CDR2 ISYDGTV (reference sequence). The CDR3 is 17 residues long.

This clone was counted a single time. The rearrangement joins TRGV9 to TRGJ1 or TRGJ2. Assignment of the J gene here rests on matching the DNA to germline, because TCRdb gives none. The CDR3 loop spans 11 amino acids. V was clipped by 4 bases and J by 11 bases; unmatched bases: 8. The germline V gene has CDR1 GITISATS and CDR2 ISYDGTV (reference sequence). CDR3 protein: CALWDGREKLF. The CDR3 DNA is TGTGCCTTGTGGGATGGCCGGGAGAAACTCTTT.

V usage is TRGV8 and J usage is TRGJP2. Because TCRdb records no J gene, it was assigned here through a match of the DNA to germline. The V segment lost 6 bases and the J segment 11 bases; nucleotides outside the gene matches: 15. This CDR3 is built from 14 residues. From germline, CDR1 is VENAVY and CDR2 YDSYNSRV. The CDR3 nucleotides are TGTGCCACCTGGTTCACTCAAAGGGTCTGGATCAAGACGTTT. It encodes CATWFTQRVWIKTF.

Comments on this clone: The identical CDR3 is also encoded by other nucleotide sequences in the sample. This chain joins TRGV9 and TRGJP. TCRdb does not report a J gene; here it was assigned by matching the DNA to germline references. Germline lookup yields CDR1 GITISATS and CDR2 ISYDGTV (reference sequence). Trimming removed 5 bases from V and 5 bases from J; junction bases left unmatched: 3. This CDR3 has 15 amino acids. DNA of the CDR3: TGTGCCTTGTGGGGTGAAGAGTTGGGCAAAAAAATCAAGGTATTT. The encoded protein is CALWGEELGKKIKVF.

The chain is built from TRGV8 and TRGJP2. Here the J gene came from matching the DNA to germline, since TCRdb omits it. The V gene's germline CDR1 is VENAVY and CDR2 YDSYNSRV. The V segment lost 4 bases and the J segment 4 bases; nucleotides outside the gene matches: 3. The CDR3 spans 13 residues. The CDR3 sequence is CATWDHSDWIKTF. Here the CDR3 DNA reads TGTGCCACCTGGGACCATAGTGATTGGATCAAGACGTTT.

In the case of this clone: The identical CDR3 is also encoded by other nucleotide sequences in the sample. The chain links TRGV4 to TRGJ1 or TRGJ2. The J gene, missing from TCRdb, was assigned here through DNA to germline matching. With 4 bases clipped from V and 1 base from J, the junction kept 4 bases outside the gene matches. This CDR3 has 13 amino acids. CDR1 and CDR2 from the germline V gene are EGSTGY and YDSYTSSV. Here the CDR3 reads CATWDPNYYKKLF. CDR3 DNA: TGTGCCACCTGGGACCCTAATTATTATAAGAAACTCTTT.

The rearrangement links TRGV4 to TRGJP2. No J segment appears in TCRdb, so it was assigned here by matching the sequence to germline. V shed 1 base, J shed 4 bases, and the junction held 0 bases outside the gene matches. The CDR3 spans 13 residues. CDR1 and CDR2 (germline): EGSTGY, YDSYTSSV. The CDR3 spells CATWDGSDWIKTF. The CDR3 DNA reads TGTGCCACCTGGGATGGTAGTGATTGGATCAAGACGTTT.